This T cell receptor beta chain was sequenced for a study of blood T cell repertoires in COVID-19. Study-level background: The study drew acute and convalescent COVID-19 samples from the United States, Italy and Spain. The cDNA or gDNA used as material had been derived from T cells, B-cell-depleted T cells, or PBMCs.

Per the authors' pipeline: Nucleated cell counts were estimated from reference gene primer amplification. The table came from immunoSEQ multiplex PCR; TCRdb's copy has only in-frame clones and leaves some out. V and J calls and clone size follow that table, whereas D and trimming were derived from the DNA. This sample has fewer than 500,000 clones, with approximately 77% found just once. The TCR was taken from a human donor with acute or convalescent COVID-19. The donor label of this sample is uncertain. What was sequenced was peripheral blood.

CDR3 DNA sequence: TGTGCAAGTCGCTTCCCCGGGACTAGCGGGAACACCGGGGAGCTGTTTTTT. It translates to CASRFPGTSGNTGELFF. J is TRBJ2-2 and V is TRBV12-2; the table's D call TRBD2 went unverified against the DNA. TRBV12-2 counts as a pseudogene. CDR3 length equals 17 residues.